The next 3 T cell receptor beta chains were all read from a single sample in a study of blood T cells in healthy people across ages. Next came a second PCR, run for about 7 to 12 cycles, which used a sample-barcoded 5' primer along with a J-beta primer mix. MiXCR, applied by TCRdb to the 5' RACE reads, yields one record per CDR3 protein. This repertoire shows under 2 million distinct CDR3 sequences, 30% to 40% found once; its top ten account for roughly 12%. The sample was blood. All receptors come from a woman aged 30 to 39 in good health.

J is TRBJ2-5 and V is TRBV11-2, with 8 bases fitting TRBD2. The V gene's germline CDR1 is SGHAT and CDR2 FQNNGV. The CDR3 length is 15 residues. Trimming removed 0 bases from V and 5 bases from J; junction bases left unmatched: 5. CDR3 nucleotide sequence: TGTGCCAGCAGCTTAGAACGGGGGGGAGTGGAGACCCAGTACTTC. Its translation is CASSLERGGVETQYF.

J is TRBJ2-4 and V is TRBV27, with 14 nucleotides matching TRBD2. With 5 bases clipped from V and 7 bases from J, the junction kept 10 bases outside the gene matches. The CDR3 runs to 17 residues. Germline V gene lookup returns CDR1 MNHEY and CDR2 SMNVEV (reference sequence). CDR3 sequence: CASSERLAGGPRNIQYF. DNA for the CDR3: TGTGCCAGCAGTGAAAGACTAGCGGGAGGGCCCAGGAACATTCAGTACTTC.

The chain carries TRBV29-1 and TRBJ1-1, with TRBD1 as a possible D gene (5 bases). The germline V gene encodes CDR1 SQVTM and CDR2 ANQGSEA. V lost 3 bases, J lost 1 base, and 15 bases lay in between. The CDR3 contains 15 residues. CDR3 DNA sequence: TGCAGCGTTGACCCCAGGGCCCCGGAGAACACTGAAGCTTTCTTT. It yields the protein CSVDPRAPENTEAFF.